This T cell receptor (beta chain) was identified during a study of CD8 T cells in ankylosing spondylitis. CDR1 is SSHAT, CDR2 FNYEAQ, per germline (reference sequence). The CDR3 is made up of 15 amino acids. Study findings and constraints: Clones tied to disease were said to be significantly enriched in matched ankylosing spondylitis synovial fluid. Typical of ankylosing spondylitis blood, it appeared, was a TCR beta motif of under 10 highly homologous variants. Earlier studies detected some motif variants in reactive arthritis synovial fluid and blood.

5'-RACE, quantitative and with molecular barcodes, yielded the TCR beta libraries. TCRdb re-analysed the 5' RACE reads in MiXCR, keeping a single row per CDR3 protein. This table has more than 400,000 distinct CDR3 sequences, roughly 5.3% appearing once. This clonotype was picked up a small number of times. The target antigen is unknown. Compared with germline, one end of the junction differs, possibly owing to a read error. The receptor was isolated from a male donor with ankylosing spondylitis. V gene TRBV7-7 combines with J gene TRBJ2-5; TRBD2 aligns across 7 bases. The sequenced sample consisted of blood, either unsorted or a sorted T cell fraction (not recorded which). For the CDR3, the DNA is TGTGCTAGCAGCCGGACGACTAGCCTCCAAGAGACCCAGTACTTC. It translates to CASSRTTSLQETQYF. Looking up the rest from reference TRBV7-7 and TRBJ2-5 gives the full variable domain: GAGVSQSPRYKVTKRGQDVTLRCDPISSHATLYWYQQALGQGPEFLTYFNYEAQPDKSGLPSDRFSAERPEGSISTLTIQRTEQRDSAMYRCASSRTTSLQETQYFGPGTRLLVL.